This record covers a single T cell receptor (beta chain). The record originates from a study of T cell repertoires in ileal Crohn's disease. Overall study context: Per sample, about 460 nanograms of biopsy DNA were TCRB immunosequenced.

Profiled with immunoSEQ multiplex PCR; TCRdb holds only in-frame clones, not every one. The sample shows about 510 clones, about 93% of them seen only once. Noted time point: proximal margin of the surgical specimen (macroscopically non-inflamed). The sequence derives from an adult with Crohn's disease. The sample was ileal tissue.

CDR3 in amino acids: CASSVGQGQGEQFF. The DNA of the CDR3 is TGTGCCAGCAGCGTAGGACAGGGGCAAGGTGAGCAGTTCTTC. V is TRBV7-3 and J is TRBJ2-1; the match to TRBD1 covers 9 bases. V trimming: 5 bases; J trimming: 9 bases; junction bases outside the gene matches: 8. The V gene's germline CDR1 is SGHTA and CDR2 FQGTGA. The CDR3 covers 14 residues.